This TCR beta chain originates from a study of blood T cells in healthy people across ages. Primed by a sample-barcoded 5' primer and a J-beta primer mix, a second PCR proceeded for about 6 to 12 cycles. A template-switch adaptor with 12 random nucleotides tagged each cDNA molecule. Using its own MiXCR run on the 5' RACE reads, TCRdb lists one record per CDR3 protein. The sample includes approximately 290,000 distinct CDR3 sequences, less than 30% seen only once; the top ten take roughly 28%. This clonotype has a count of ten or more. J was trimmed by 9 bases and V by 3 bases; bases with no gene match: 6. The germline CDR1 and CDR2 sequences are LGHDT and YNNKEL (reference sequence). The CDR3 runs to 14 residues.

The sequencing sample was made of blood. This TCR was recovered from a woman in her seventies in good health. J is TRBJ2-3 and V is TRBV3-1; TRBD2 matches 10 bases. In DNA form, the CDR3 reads TGTGCCAGCAGCCACCCTAGCGGGAGAGAAACGCAGTATTTT. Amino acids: CASSHPSGRETQYF.